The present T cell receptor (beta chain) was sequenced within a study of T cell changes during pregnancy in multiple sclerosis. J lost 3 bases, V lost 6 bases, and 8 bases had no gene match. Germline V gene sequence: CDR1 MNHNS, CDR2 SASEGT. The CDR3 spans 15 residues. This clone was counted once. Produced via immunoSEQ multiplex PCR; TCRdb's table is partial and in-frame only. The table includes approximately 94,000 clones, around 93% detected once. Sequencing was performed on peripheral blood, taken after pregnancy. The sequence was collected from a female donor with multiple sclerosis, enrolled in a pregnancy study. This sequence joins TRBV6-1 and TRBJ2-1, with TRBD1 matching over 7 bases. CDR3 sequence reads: CASRRIDRDYNEQFF. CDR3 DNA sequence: TGTGCCAGCAGACGCATAGACAGGGACTACAATGAGCAGTTCTTC.